This T cell receptor (beta chain) stems from a study of T cells in Graves' hyperthyroidism and ophthalmopathy. Amplified TCR beta CDR3 regions derived from RNA transcripts. First-round RT-PCR targeting the TCR CDR3 was performed with the HTBI primer set. TCRdb itself ran the multiplex PCR reads through MiXCR, one entry per CDR3 protein. The sample holds 450,000 to 700,000 distinct CDR3 sequences, 40% to 55% seen once. The CDR3 is 15 amino acids. CDR1 is SGHTA, CDR2 FQGTGA, per germline. The sample taken for sequencing was peripheral blood or thyroid tissue (not recorded which). This chain connects TRBV7-3 to TRBJ2-7; D possibly corresponds to TRBD2 (5 bases). The end of the DNA is better explained by TRBJ2-1, so the J call may be wrong. The TCR originated in a woman aged 18 to 35 with Graves' hyperthyroidism. The CDR3, as DNA: TGTGCCAGCAGTCACCTAAATGGACTTGGTGGTGAGCAGTTCTTC. This translates into CASSHLNGLGGEQFF.